This T cell receptor beta chain stems from a study of T cells after yellow fever vaccination. Across the whole study: Low-cell-number fractions were prepared with SMART-Seq v4 Ultra Low Input. Overall study findings and caveats: Across the CD4 and CD8 compartments, a small share of clonotypes was present in both. Clones that expanded after primary vaccination mostly reappeared after the booster (around 96% CD4, around 87% CD8).

The CDR3 runs to 12 residues. Germline values: CDR1 MNHEY, CDR2 SVGAGI. V was pared by 6 bases and J by 7 bases, with 9 bases between. In making TCR cDNA, 5'RACE template switching added a universal primer site and UMIs to it. TCRdb re-analysed the 5' RACE reads in MiXCR, keeping a single row per CDR3 protein. Of tens of thousands of distinct CDR3 sequences listed, approximately 7.7% are singletons. This clonotype was picked up many times. Its antigen is as yet unknown. The sequenced sample was CD8+ T cells sorted from PBMCs, obtained about 5 days after the first yellow fever vaccination. The V gene is TRBV6-5, the J gene TRBJ2-2, with unresolved D. This TCR was recovered from a man between 18 and 29 years old who received the YFV17D yellow fever vaccine. CDR3 in DNA: TGTGCCAGCAGCCCAGATCTCGGGGAGCTGTTTTTT. This translates into CASSPDLGELFF.